This TCR beta chain was recovered during a study of radiation and T cells in renal cell carcinoma. This clone has a handful of counts. Its antigen remains unidentified. The CDR3 runs to 16 residues. With 3 bases removed from V and 4 bases from J, the gap between germline ends came to 16 bases. Germline CDR1 and CDR2: MGHRA and YSYEKL. This table comes from immunoSEQ multiplex PCR, and its TCRdb copy is limited to in-frame clones, with some not included. The sample has about 83,000 clones, approximately 87% seen once; the top ten hold under 2.5%. Time point noted: blood 4 weeks post-SBRT, at nephrectomy. As for treatment: 15 Gy SBRT to primary tumor, nephrectomy 4 weeks later. Nephrectomy followed 15 Gy stereotactic body radiation by 4 weeks. Serial blood draws occurred at baseline and 2 and 4 weeks post-SBRT. The tumor was a clear cell renal cell carcinoma. Overall study results and limits: No pretreatment tumor biopsies were available for baseline clonotypes.

This rearrangement joins TRBV4-1 to TRBJ1-3; D perhaps matches TRBD1 (5 bases). The sample here was blood, taken from a patient whose treatment included radiotherapy and nephrectomy. The TCR originated in a woman between 55 and 75 years old with renal cell carcinoma. This CDR3 reads CASSQAGQGGGNTIYF. CDR3 sequence (DNA): TGCGCCAGCAGCCAGGCCGGTCAGGGAGGCGGAAACACCATATATTTT.